This T cell receptor (beta chain) was found in a study of cytomegalovirus exposure and HLA in healthy donors. With 60 Vbeta and 13 Jbeta primers, the PCR was carried out. Assay: immunoSEQ multiplex PCR; the TCRdb copy retains only in-frame clones and omits some. Here the sample spans 120,000 or so clones, over 65% being singletons. Germline values: CDR1 GTSNPN, CDR2 SVGIG (reference sequence). Trimming pared 3 bases from V and 4 bases from J, leaving 10 bases between. This CDR3 has 12 amino acids. This TCR came from a man aged 25 to 40 in good health and CMV-seropositive. The gene calls are TRBV30 and TRBJ2-7, with D maybe TRBD1 (5 bases). The sequencing sample was made of PBMCs. Here the CDR3 reads CAWSRQGYEQYF. CDR3 coding DNA: TGTGCCTGGAGCCGGCAGGGTTACGAGCAGTACTTC. Full variable domain (outside the CDR3, taken from reference TRBV30 and TRBJ2-7): SQTIHQWPATLVQPVGSPLSLECTVEGTSNPNLYWYRQAAGRGLQLLFYSVGIGQISSEVPQNLSASRPQDRQFILSSKKLLLSDSGFYLCAWSRQGYEQYFGPGTRLTVT.